The T cell receptor beta chain described here comes from a study of response to subunit inactivated influenza vaccine. This CDR3 has 17 residues. V lost 0 bases and J 2 bases, leaving 15 bases between the germline ends. Per the germline V gene, CDR1 is MNHEY and CDR2 is SVGEGT. Each CDR3 protein gets one entry after TCRdb re-called the RT-PCR reads with MiXCR. The table records 650,000 to 800,000 distinct CDR3 sequences, less than 20% of them present only once. This clonotype was picked up a small number of times. The TCR comes from a man aged 45-60 years who received an inactivated influenza vaccine. The input for sequencing was PBMCs from blood, taken around 5 days after vaccination. This chain connects TRBV6-2 or TRBV6-3 to TRBJ2-3; no reliable D call. The CDR3: CASSYSNIRRNTDTQYF. The CDR3, as DNA: TGTGCCAGCAGTTACTCGAATATCAGGAGAAACACAGATACGCAGTATTTT.